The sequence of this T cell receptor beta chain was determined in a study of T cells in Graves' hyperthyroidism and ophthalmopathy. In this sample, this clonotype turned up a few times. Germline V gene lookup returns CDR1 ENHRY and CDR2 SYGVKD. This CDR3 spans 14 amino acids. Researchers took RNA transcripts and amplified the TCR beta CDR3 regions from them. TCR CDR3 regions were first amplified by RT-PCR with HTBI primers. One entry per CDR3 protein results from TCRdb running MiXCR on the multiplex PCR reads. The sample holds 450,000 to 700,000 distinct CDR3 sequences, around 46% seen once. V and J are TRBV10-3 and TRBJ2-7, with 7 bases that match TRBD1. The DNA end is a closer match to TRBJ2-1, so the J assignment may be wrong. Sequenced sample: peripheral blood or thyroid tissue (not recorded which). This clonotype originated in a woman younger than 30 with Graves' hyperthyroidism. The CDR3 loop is CAISAGQVFNEQFF. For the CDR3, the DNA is TGTGCCATCAGTGCCGGACAGGTTTTCAATGAGCAGTTCTTC.